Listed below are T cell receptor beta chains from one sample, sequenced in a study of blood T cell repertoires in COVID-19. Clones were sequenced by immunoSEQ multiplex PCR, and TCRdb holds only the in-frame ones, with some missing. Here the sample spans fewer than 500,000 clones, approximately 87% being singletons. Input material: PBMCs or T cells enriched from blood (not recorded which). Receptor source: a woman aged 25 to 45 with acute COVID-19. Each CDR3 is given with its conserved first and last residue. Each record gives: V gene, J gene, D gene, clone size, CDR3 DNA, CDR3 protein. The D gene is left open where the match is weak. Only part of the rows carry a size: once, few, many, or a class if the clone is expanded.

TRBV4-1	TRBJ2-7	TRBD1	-	TGCGCCAGCAGCCCACAAACGACAGGGCCCTCCTACGAGCAGTACTTC	CASSPQTTGPSYEQYF
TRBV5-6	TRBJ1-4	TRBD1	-	TGTGCCAGCAGCTTCGGGACAGCGAATGAAAAACTGTTTTTT	CASSFGTANEKLFF
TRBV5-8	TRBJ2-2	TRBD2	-	TGTGCCAGCAGCTCGACGCACCCGGGACTAGCGGACTTGAACACCGGGGAGCTGTTTTTT	CASSSTHPGLADLNTGELFF
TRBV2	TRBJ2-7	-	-	TGTGCCAGCAGCCGACTTATATACGAGCAGTACTTC	CASSRLIYEQYF
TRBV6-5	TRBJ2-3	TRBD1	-	TGTGCCACCCAAGGGACAGCTTTAGGAGATGATACGCAGTATTTT	CATQGTALGDDTQYF
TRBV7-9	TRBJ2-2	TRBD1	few	TGTGCCAGCAGCCAAGACAGGGCGACCACCGGGGAGCTGTTTTTT	CASSQDRATTGELFF
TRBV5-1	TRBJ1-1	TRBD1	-	TGCGCCAGCACGGAGGACAGGGCCAACACTGAAGCTTTCTTT	CASTEDRANTEAFF
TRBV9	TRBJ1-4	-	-	TGTGCCAGCAGCGTATCCGCGGGGAATGAAAAACTGTTTTTT	CASSVSAGNEKLFF
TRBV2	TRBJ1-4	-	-	TGTGCCAGCAGTGCCGTTTTGACAGGCCAGACTAATGAAAAACTGTTTTTT	CASSAVLTGQTNEKLFF
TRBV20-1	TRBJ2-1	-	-	TGCAGTGCTAGTCACTCGCGCTCCTACAATGAGCAGTTCTTC	CSASHSRSYNEQFF
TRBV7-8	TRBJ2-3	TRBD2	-	TGTGCCAGCAGCTTGGAGCGGGGGGGCACAGATACGCAGTATTTT	CASSLERGGTDTQYF
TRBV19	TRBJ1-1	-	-	TGTGCCAGTAGTCCCGTTGGAGTGGACACTGAAGCTTTCTTT	CASSPVGVDTEAFF
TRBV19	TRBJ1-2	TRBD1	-	TGTGCCAGTAGTCCTCAGGAGGGGGCAAGGTATGGCTACACCTTC	CASSPQEGARYGYTF
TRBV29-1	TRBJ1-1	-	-	TGCAGCGTTGCCTTCCGGGGATCCGTAAACACTGAAGCTTTCTTT	CSVAFRGSVNTEAFF
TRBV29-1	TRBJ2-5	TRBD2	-	TGCAGCGTTGTGGGACTAGCGGGGACCGGGGAGACCCAGTACTTC	CSVVGLAGTGETQYF
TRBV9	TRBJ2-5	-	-	TGTGCCAGCAGCGTTTCGGTCGGAGAGACCCAGTACTTC	CASSVSVGETQYF
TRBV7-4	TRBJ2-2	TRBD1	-	TGTGCCCCAACGGGGGAGGACAGACAGGGGGAGACCGGGGAGCTGTTTTTT	CAPTGEDRQGETGELFF
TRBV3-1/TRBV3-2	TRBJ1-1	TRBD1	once	TGTGCCAGCAGCCAAGATCTAGGGACAGGGATGAACACTGAAGCTTTCTTT	CASSQDLGTGMNTEAFF
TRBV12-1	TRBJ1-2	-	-	TGTTCCAGCAGCCCTCAGACGGCAGGCTATGGCTACACCTTC	CSSSPQTAGYGYTF
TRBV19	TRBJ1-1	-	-	TGTGCCAGTAGCCACCGGAGGGAGGGGGGCACTGAAGCTTTCTTT	CASSHRREGGTEAFF
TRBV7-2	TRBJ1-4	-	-	TGTGCCAGCAGAGACCTCAACAGGGACGAAAAACTGTTTTTT	CASRDLNRDEKLFF
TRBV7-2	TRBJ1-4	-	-	TGTGCCAGCAGCTTAAACAGAGTAGAAAAACTGTTTTTT	CASSLNRVEKLFF
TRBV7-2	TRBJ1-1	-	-	TGTGCCAGCAGCGCCGGGACACAAACTAAGAGGGGTACTGAAGCTTTCTTT	CASSAGTQTKRGTEAFF
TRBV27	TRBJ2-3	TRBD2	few	TGTGCCAGCAGTTTATCGTGGACTAGCGGGGCGGGTACGCAGTATTTT	CASSLSWTSGAGTQYF
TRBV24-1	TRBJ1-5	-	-	TGTGCCACCAGTGACACCACAGGGACCGGGAGCAATCAGCCCCAGCATTTT	CATSDTTGTGSNQPQHF
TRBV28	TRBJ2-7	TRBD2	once	TGTGCCAGCAGGATAGCGGGGGACTCCTACGAGCAGTACTTC	CASRIAGDSYEQYF
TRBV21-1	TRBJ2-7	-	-	TGTGCCAGCAGCAAAGGGGGCGATAACCGGGGGAACGAGCAGTACTTC	CASSKGGDNRGNEQYF
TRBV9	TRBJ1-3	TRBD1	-	TGTGCCAGCAGCGTAGCTTTTGAAGGGGGCATCGTTGGAAACACCATATATTTT	CASSVAFEGGIVGNTIYF